The 18 T cell receptor beta chains listed next were all sequenced from one sample in a study of blood T cell repertoires in COVID-19. Using immunoSEQ multiplex PCR, the repertoire was profiled, and TCRdb retains in-frame clones only, with some absent. The sample records 120,000 or so clones, 80% to 90% being singletons. The sequenced sample consisted of peripheral blood. These receptors were taken from a woman aged 45-65 years with active or convalescent COVID-19.

The chain combines TRBV11-3 with TRBJ2-3; TRBD2 aligns across 10 bases. The CDR3 loop spans 15 amino acids. The V and J ends lost 5 bases and 4 bases, in that order; junction bases with no gene match: 6. From germline, CDR1 is SGHNT and CDR2 YENEEA. CDR3 residues: CASSASGRGSDTQYF. CDR3 nucleotides: TGTGCCAGCAGCGCAAGCGGGAGGGGGTCAGATACGCAGTATTTT.

The rearrangement links TRBV6-4 to TRBJ1-1, with 11 bases aligning to TRBD1. This CDR3 region has 13 residues. The V gene end was trimmed by 0 bases and the J gene end by 11 bases; junction bases not matched to a gene: 2. Germline V gives CDR1 MRHNA, CDR2 SNTAGT. Here the CDR3 reads CASSDSDRGHAFF. DNA for the CDR3: TGTGCCAGCAGTGACTCGGACAGGGGGCATGCTTTCTTT.

The chain has TRBV5-1 and TRBJ1-4, with D maybe TRBD1 (6 bases). Trimming pared 0 bases from V and 7 bases from J, leaving 7 bases between. The CDR3 is 13 residues long. In germline, CDR1 is SGHRS, CDR2 YFSETQ. The CDR3 coding sequence is TGCGCCAGCAGCTTGGACAGGGCTGAAAAACTGTTTTTT. Its protein product is CASSLDRAEKLFF.

CDR3 DNA: TGTGCCAGCAGCAGGGGGGGAGGGCGCTACGAGCAGTACTTC. It codes for CASSRGGGRYEQYF. This chain joins TRBV5-6 and TRBJ2-7; weak D call: TRBD2 (7 bases). Germline-derived CDR1 and CDR2 are SGHDT and YYEEEE. The CDR3 extends over 14 amino acids. The V gene lost 4 bases and the J gene lost 3 bases, with 14 bases spanning the gap.

In this sample, this clone turned up a few times. The CDR3 coding sequence is TGTGCCAGCAGCTCCTACTTGAACACTGAAGCTTTCTTT. This gives the protein CASSSYLNTEAFF. The V call is TRBV7-3, the J call TRBJ1-1, with unresolved D. Germline-derived CDR1 and CDR2 are SGHTA and FQGTGA. Deletions cut 4 bases from V and 0 bases from J, with 6 bases between. The CDR3 is 13 amino acids.

The chain joins TRBV19 to TRBJ2-5, with TRBD1 as a possible D gene (7 bases). Looked up from germline, CDR1 is LNHDA and CDR2 is SQIVND (reference sequence). The CDR3 length is 13 residues. Trimming pared 11 bases from V and 5 bases from J, leaving 18 bases between. This CDR3 reads CAAAPGGIETQYF. CDR3 DNA sequence: TGTGCCGCGGCCCCAGGGGGGATCGAGACCCAGTACTTC.

The chain employs TRBV7-2 and TRBJ1-1; D not resolved. V dropped 1 base and J dropped 7 bases, with 10 bases sitting between them. This CDR3 contains 13 residues. Germline V lookup: CDR1 SGHTA, CDR2 FQGNSA. CDR3 in DNA: TGTGCCAGCAGCTTAGATCGGCGGCGTGAAGCTTTCTTT. This translates into CASSLDRRREAFF.

This sequence joins TRBV5-1 and TRBJ1-2; 8 bases align to TRBD1. In germline, CDR1 is SGHRS, CDR2 YFSETQ. This CDR3 has 14 residues. The V gene end was trimmed by 4 bases and the J gene end by 0 bases; junction bases not matched to a gene: 2. Written as DNA, the CDR3 is TGCGCCAGCAGCCCGACAGGGGCTAACTATGGCTACACCTTC. It codes for CASSPTGANYGYTF.

The V and J genes are TRBV28 and TRBJ1-3; no clear D. In germline, CDR1 is MDHEN, CDR2 SYDVKM. V was trimmed by 7 bases and J by 0 bases, leaving 7 bases between them. The CDR3 has 13 residues. This CDR3 reads CASTLFSGNTIYF. The CDR3 nucleotides are TGTGCCAGCACCCTTTTCTCTGGAAACACCATATATTTT.

In nucleotides, the CDR3 is TGTGCCAGCAGCGCCTCGACAGGGGCCTTTAACAATGAGCAGTTCTTC. It translates to CASSASTGAFNNEQFF. The chain combines TRBV27 with TRBJ2-1, with 8 bases lining up with TRBD1. With 6 bases clipped from V and 5 bases from J, the junction kept 12 bases outside the gene matches. The CDR3 has 16 residues. The germline CDR1 and CDR2 sequences are MNHEY and SMNVEV (reference sequence).

The gene calls are TRBV27 and TRBJ2-2; possibly TRBD1 for D (5 bases). This CDR3 region has 17 residues. The V and J ends lost 3 bases and 4 bases respectively, with 18 bases between them. Germline V lookup: CDR1 MNHEY, CDR2 SMNVEV (reference sequence). The CDR3 here is CASSFNRSLRSTGELFF. CDR3 DNA: TGTGCCAGCAGTTTTAACAGGTCTCTCCGTAGCACCGGGGAGCTGTTTTTT.

This sequence joins TRBV28 and TRBJ2-7; no definite D call. Deletions cut 6 bases from V and 11 bases from J, with 17 bases between. The germline V gene has CDR1 MDHEN and CDR2 SYDVKM. The CDR3 contains 12 residues. In DNA form, the CDR3 reads TGTGCCAGCAGCTCACCCTCCGGTACGAAGTACTTC. Protein product: CASSSPSGTKYF.

This clone was seen a handful of times. V usage is TRBV12-5 and J usage is TRBJ1-1; 9 bases agree with TRBD1. The CDR3 extends over 16 amino acids. Trimming took 5 bases from V and 4 from J; bases not matched to a gene: 11. Germline V gives CDR1 LGHNT, CDR2 FRNRAP. For the CDR3, the DNA is TGTGCTAGTGGTACTCGCGGACAGGGGCAGAGCACTGAAGCTTTCTTT. Encoded protein: CASGTRGQGQSTEAFF.

This sequence joins TRBV18 and TRBJ2-3, with 11 bases aligning to TRBD1. Trimming cost V 3 bases and J 5 bases; bases outside gene matches: 1. The CDR3 sequence is 14 residues long. Germline values: CDR1 KGHSH, CDR2 LQKENI. The CDR3 bases are TGTGCCAGCTCACCGGGACAGGGGGGAGATACGCAGTATTTT. Protein: CASSPGQGGDTQYF. The full variable domain, with the rest looked up from reference TRBV18 and TRBJ2-3, is NAGVMQNPRHLVRRRGQEARLRCSPMKGHSHVYWYRQLPEEGLKFMVYLQKENIIDESGMPKERFSAEFPKEGPSILRIQQVVRGDSAAYFCASSPGQGGDTQYFGPGTRLTVL.

The chain uses TRBV29-1 and TRBJ2-7, with TRBD2 matching 8 bases. The CDR3 loop spans 16 amino acids. V trimming: 3 bases; J trimming: 6 bases; junction bases outside the gene matches: 16. Germline assignment: CDR1 SQVTM and CDR2 ANQGSEA. Written as DNA, the CDR3 is TGCAGCGTTGACGGGGGGGGACGAGGCGGGAGCCGCGAGCAGTACTTC. This translates into CSVDGGGRGGSREQYF.

The chain links TRBV11-3 to TRBJ1-1; D is undetermined. Germline CDR1 and CDR2: SGHNT and YENEEA. Trimming removed 4 bases from V and 6 bases from J, with 12 bases in between. The CDR3 runs 13 residues. In nucleotides, the CDR3 is TGTGCCAGCAGCTCCTCCCTACGGTCTGAAGCTTTCTTT. Translation gives CASSSSLRSEAFF.

Worth noting for this clone: Different DNA sequences within this sample yield the same CDR3. The chain joins TRBV27 to TRBJ2-2, with TRBD2 identical over 9 bases. V gave up 2 bases and J gave up 5 bases; unmatched junction bases: 3. CDR1 MNHEY and CDR2 SMNVEV come from the germline V gene (reference sequence). The CDR3 spans 15 residues. The CDR3 bases are TGTGCCAGCAGTTTACGCGGGAGGGATACCGGGGAGCTGTTTTTT. This gives the protein CASSLRGRDTGELFF.

The V gene is TRBV18, the J gene TRBJ2-6, with 11 bases lining up with TRBD1. The ends lost 2 bases at V and 5 bases at J; junction bases unmatched: 5. From germline, CDR1 is KGHSH and CDR2 LQKENI. The CDR3 extends over 17 amino acids. The chain's CDR3 is CASSPGTGGSRANVLTF. As DNA, the CDR3 is TGTGCCAGCTCACCAGGGACAGGGGGTTCTAGGGCCAACGTCCTGACTTTC.